The following is a T cell receptor (beta chain) sequence with its context. The record originates from a study of tumor-infiltrating lymphocytes in oesophageal squamous cell carcinoma. CDR1 SGHVS and CDR2 FQNEAQ come from the germline V gene. The CDR3 contains 15 residues. MiXCR was run by TCRdb on the PCR reads, yielding one entry per CDR3 protein. The sample shows roughly 21,000 distinct CDR3 sequences, around 33% of them seen only once. The TCR was taken from a male donor with esophageal squamous cell carcinoma. V gene TRBV7-8 combines with J gene TRBJ2-4; D perhaps matches TRBD1 (5 bases). The J call is in doubt because the DNA end fits TRBJ2-7 better. What was sequenced was esophageal tumor tissue. The DNA for the CDR3 is TGTGCCAGCACCATTCGGCAGGGTCCCACCTACGAGCAGTACTTC. Amino acid sequence: CASTIRQGPTYEQYF.